Below, 30 T cell receptor beta chains from the same sample are listed, as sequenced in a study of identical twins. In TCRdb, the 5' RACE reads were re-called with MiXCR into one record per CDR3 protein. This sample has 500,000 to 600,000 distinct CDR3 sequences, with 20% to 25% found just once. These data also featured in a second study, about T cells expressing NK-cell markers.

The sequencing sample was made of CD4+ T cells sorted from blood. These TCRs come from a woman under 30 in good health.

This clonotype was found a few times. CDR3 protein: CASSPPSRGSYEQYF. The DNA for the CDR3 is TGTGCCAGCAGCCCCCCGTCCAGGGGCTCCTACGAGCAGTACTTC. This chain uses TRBV3-1 with TRBJ2-7; TRBD1 is a possible D gene (6 bases). Trimming cost V 4 bases and J 0 bases, with 13 bases left between them. The CDR3 spans 15 residues. Germline assignment: CDR1 LGHDT and CDR2 YNNKEL (reference sequence).

The chain combines TRBV9 with TRBJ2-5, with D possibly TRBD1 on 6 matching bases. V lost 0 bases and J lost 7, with 13 bases in between. The germline V gene encodes CDR1 SGDLS and CDR2 YYNGEE. The CDR3 loop spans 14 amino acids. The CDR3 sequence: CASSVEPGAGTQYF. The CDR3 bases are TGTGCCAGCAGCGTAGAGCCAGGGGCGGGGACCCAGTACTTC.

This clonotype was detected ten times or more. The CDR3 here is CASSSSGTAGEQYF. The CDR3 nucleotides read TGTGCCAGCAGTTCCTCCGGGACAGCTGGGGAGCAGTACTTC. V is TRBV12-3 or TRBV12-4 and J is TRBJ2-7; 7 positions match TRBD1. V lost 4 bases and J lost 7; bases outside the gene matches: 10. This CDR3 spans 14 amino acids.

The chain couples TRBV4-1 to TRBJ2-3; D is uncertain. Trimming removed 0 bases from V and 0 bases from J, with 7 bases in between. This CDR3 is 15 amino acids long. Germline V gene data show CDR1 as MGHRA and CDR2 as YSYEKL. The CDR3 sequence is CASSQDASSTDTQYF. DNA for the CDR3: TGCGCCAGCAGCCAAGATGCGAGTAGCACAGATACGCAGTATTTT.

The rearrangement uses TRBV10-3 and TRBJ1-1, with D possibly matching TRBD1 (6 bases). Trimming removed 3 bases at V and 0 bases at J, with 14 bases between. CDR1 is ENHRY, CDR2 SYGVKD, per germline. The length of the CDR3 is 16 residues. The CDR3 coding sequence is TGTGCCATCAGTGACCGCCAGGGGTGGGTGAACACTGAAGCTTTCTTT. Translation gives CAISDRQGWVNTEAFF.

This clonotype appeared a few times. The CDR3 DNA reads TGCAGTGCTAGAGAGGGGACTAAAGAGCAGTACTTC. Translating gives CSAREGTKEQYF. V is TRBV20-1 and J is TRBJ2-7; 7 bases are a match to TRBD2. CDR1 DFQATT and CDR2 SNEGSKA come from the germline V gene (reference sequence). Unmatched junction bases numbered 3, after V lost 0 bases and J lost 7 bases. The CDR3 runs 12 residues.

The V call is TRBV27, the J call TRBJ2-5, with TRBD1 identical over 8 bases. CDR1 and CDR2 from the germline V gene are MNHEY and SMNVEV (reference sequence). V was pared by 0 bases and J by 1 base, with 4 bases of the junction left unmatched. This CDR3 contains 16 residues. As DNA, the CDR3 is TGTGCCAGCAGTTTATCCCTAACAGGGGGCCAAGAGACCCAGTACTTC. It translates to CASSLSLTGGQETQYF.

There are a few counts of this clonotype. This rearrangement joins TRBV20-1 to TRBJ1-1; D may be TRBD1 (6 bases). From germline, CDR1 is DFQATT and CDR2 SNEGSKA (reference sequence). Trimming pared 0 bases from V and 0 bases from J, leaving 14 bases between. CDR3 size: 16 residues. The CDR3 region has the DNA TGCAGTGCTAGAGAAGCCCCCGGGACATTGAACACTGAAGCTTTCTTT. Translating it yields CSAREAPGTLNTEAFF.

This clonotype was observed many times. CDR3 protein: CSARSGTVYGYTF. CDR3 DNA sequence: TGCAGTGCTAGATCTGGGACGGTCTATGGCTACACCTTC. The chain combines TRBV20-1 with TRBJ1-2; D is perhaps TRBD1 (5 bases). V was clipped by 2 bases and J by 4 bases, with 11 bases between them. The CDR3 totals 13 residues. In germline, CDR1 is DFQATT, CDR2 SNEGSKA (reference sequence).

The chain is built from TRBV6-1 and TRBJ1-1; D not resolved. Between the trimmed V and J ends, which lost 4 bases and 10 bases, there was a span of 16 bases. CDR1 is MNHNS and CDR2 is SASEGT in the germline V gene. The length of the CDR3 is 13 residues. In nucleotides, the CDR3 is TGTGCCAGCAGTGCCCTGGAGAGGGAGCGAGCTTTCTTT. It encodes CASSALERERAFF.

The CDR3 protein is CATSDGGKSGELFF. In DNA form, the CDR3 reads TGTGCCACCAGTGATGGAGGGAAGAGCGGGGAGCTGTTTTTT. J is TRBJ2-2 and V is TRBV24-1; a possible D gene is TRBD2 (6 bases). Germline CDR1 and CDR2: KGHDR and SFDVKD. The CDR3 has 14 amino acids. The V and J ends lost 3 bases and 7 bases respectively, with 11 bases between them.

The chain recombines TRBV5-6 with TRBJ2-3, with D maybe TRBD1 (6 bases). Germline assignment: CDR1 SGHDT and CDR2 YYEEEE. Trimming stripped 0 bases from V and 2 bases from J, with 10 bases between. The length of the CDR3 is 15 residues. For the CDR3, the DNA is TGTGCCAGCAGCTTGGCCACAGGGTACACAGATACGCAGTATTTT. Protein: CASSLATGYTDTQYF.

The sample holds a few counts of this clonotype. The CDR3 region is CASRPRGQTNTEAFF. The CDR3 DNA reads as TGCGCCAGCAGACCGCGGGGACAGACGAACACTGAAGCTTTCTTT. The V gene is TRBV5-1, the J gene TRBJ1-1, with 7 bases aligning to TRBD1. The germline CDR1 and CDR2 sequences are SGHRS and YFSETQ. V gave up 5 bases and J gave up 1 base; unmatched junction bases: 8. CDR3 length: 15 residues.

The CDR3 spells CSVRTQGNTEAFF. For the CDR3, the DNA is TGCAGCGTCAGGACACAGGGGAACACTGAAGCTTTCTTT. The gene calls are TRBV29-1 and TRBJ1-1; TRBD1 might be the D (6 bases). Germline values: CDR1 SQVTM, CDR2 ANQGSEA. The CDR3 is 13 residues long. The V end was cut by 6 bases, the J end by 1 base, with 12 bases between.

This clonotype has more than one count but fewer than ten. The rearrangement uses TRBV29-1 and TRBJ2-1, with a tentative D call TRBD1 (7 bases). V was trimmed by 0 bases and J by 9 bases, leaving 15 bases between them. This CDR3 has 14 amino acids. Germline V CDR1 and CDR2: SQVTM, ANQGSEA. The CDR3 protein is CSVEDAGRGAEQFF. The CDR3 nucleotides read TGCAGCGTTGAAGACGCTGGCAGGGGGGCTGAGCAGTTCTTC.

The CDR3 is CASRRGAYYGYTF. The CDR3 region has the DNA TGTGCCAGTAGGCGAGGCGCGTACTATGGCTACACCTTC. J is TRBJ1-2 and V is TRBV12-3 or TRBV12-4; D remains unclear. The V and J ends lost 9 bases and 3 bases respectively, with 14 bases between them. The CDR3 extends over 13 amino acids.

V is TRBV20-1 and J is TRBJ1-1; D remains ambiguous. The germline V and J ends were trimmed by 2 bases and 1 base, with 8 bases remaining between them. The CDR3 length is 13 residues. The germline V gene has CDR1 DFQATT and CDR2 SNEGSKA (reference sequence). CDR3 nucleotides: TGCAGTGCTAGATTCGCCCGGAACACTGAAGCTTTCTTT. This sequence encodes CSARFARNTEAFF.

The V gene is TRBV12-3 or TRBV12-4, the J gene TRBJ2-7; D gene uncertain. Trimming shortened V by 3 bases and J by 6 bases, and 12 bases separated the two germline ends. The CDR3 is 13 residues long. The CDR3 reads CASSLSAVSEQYF. In DNA, the CDR3 is TGTGCCAGCAGTTTGAGCGCCGTTTCCGAGCAGTACTTC.

The chain has TRBV6-2 or TRBV6-3 and TRBJ2-7, with D perhaps assigned TRBD1 or TRBD2 (5 bases each). The V gene lost 4 bases and the J gene lost 7 bases, with 17 bases spanning the gap. This CDR3 region has 14 residues. Germline values: CDR1 MNHEY, CDR2 SVGEGT. CDR3: CASSSGDAANEQYF. In nucleotides, the CDR3 is TGTGCCAGCAGTTCCGGGGACGCGGCGAATGAGCAGTACTTC.

The chain couples TRBV6-5 to TRBJ2-1, with D unresolved. Germline values: CDR1 MNHEY, CDR2 SVGAGI. The CDR3 is 14 residues long. V lost 0 bases and J lost 7, with 10 bases in between. CDR3 sequence (DNA): TGTGCCAGCAGTTACTCCCGCCCCCCTAATGAGCAGTTCTTC. Translation gives CASSYSRPPNEQFF.

The chain couples TRBV20-1 to TRBJ2-3; D remains unclear. Germline CDR1 is DFQATT and CDR2 is SNEGSKA (reference sequence). This CDR3 is 12 amino acids long. The V end was cut by 6 bases, the J end by 6 bases, with 13 bases between. The DNA for the CDR3 is TGCAGTGCCGAACCCCGGGCCGATACGCAGTATTTT. It is translated as CSAEPRADTQYF.

This clonotype occurred a few times. This chain connects TRBV6-5 to TRBJ2-7; a weak D match, TRBD2 (6 bases). V shed 6 bases and J shed 9 bases, with 15 bases lying between them. This CDR3 is built from 12 residues. CDR1 is MNHEY, CDR2 SVGAGI, per germline. This chain's CDR3 is CASSPVGGLQYF. The CDR3 nucleotides are TGTGCCAGCAGCCCCGTTGGGGGGTTGCAGTACTTC.

The chain couples TRBV10-3 to TRBJ2-1; 9 bases match TRBD2. Trimming removed 2 bases from V and 6 bases from J; junction bases left unmatched: 2. The CDR3 extends over 14 amino acids. Germline CDR1 reads ENHRY; CDR2 reads SYGVKD. The CDR3 reads CAISEGLASNEQFF. Written as DNA, the CDR3 is TGTGCCATCAGTGAGGGACTAGCGTCCAATGAGCAGTTCTTC.

Comments on this clonotype: Its ends do not fully match the called genes, so a read error is possible. This rearrangement joins TRBV6-1 to TRBJ1-6, with D perhaps TRBD1 (6 bases). The CDR3 has 13 amino acids. Germline V gives CDR1 MNHNS, CDR2 SASEGT. The CDR3 sequence: CASSGQDNSPLHF. As DNA, the CDR3 is TGTGCCAGCAGTGGACAGGATAACTCACCCCTCCACTTT.

The chain employs TRBV6-5 and TRBJ1-1, with D unclear. The V gene lost 5 bases and the J gene lost 0 bases, with 4 bases spanning the gap. CDR1 is MNHEY, CDR2 SVGAGI, per germline. This CDR3 has 12 residues. In DNA, the CDR3 is TGTGCCAGCAGTGCCATGAACACTGAAGCTTTCTTT. Translating gives CASSAMNTEAFF.

This clonotype has more than one count but fewer than ten. The genes are TRBV7-2 and TRBJ2-5, with 7 bases fitting TRBD2. CDR1 and CDR2 (germline): SGHTA, FQGNSA. V lost 5 bases and J lost 1; bases outside the gene matches: 4. The CDR3 runs 14 residues. The CDR3 protein is CASSRDYLQETQYF. In DNA, the CDR3 is TGTGCCAGCAGCCGGGACTACCTCCAAGAGACCCAGTACTTC.

This chain uses TRBV11-3 with TRBJ1-1, with D possibly matching TRBD1 (5 bases). CDR3 length: 13 residues. Trimming stripped 5 bases from V and 5 bases from J, with 12 bases between. Germline values: CDR1 SGHNT, CDR2 YENEEA. CDR3 region: CASSIKGVTEAFF. The CDR3 DNA is TGTGCCAGCAGCATTAAAGGGGTTACTGAAGCTTTCTTT.

This clonotype was seen a handful of times. The J gene is TRBJ2-6, the V gene TRBV5-4; D remains unclear. V dropped 0 bases and J dropped 0 bases, with 4 bases sitting between them. This CDR3 comprises 15 residues. Germline V CDR1 and CDR2: SGHNT, YYREEE (reference sequence). CDR3 DNA sequence: TGTGCCAGCAGCTTGGTTCGCTCTGGGGCCAACGTCCTGACTTTC. It encodes CASSLVRSGANVLTF.

In this sample, this clonotype turned up many times. The chain has TRBV4-3 and TRBJ2-7; the D is unclear. CDR3 length: 15 amino acids. V was shortened by 1 base and J by 0 bases, with 10 bases between the two germline ends. Germline lookup yields CDR1 LGHNA and CDR2 YSLEER. Here the CDR3 DNA reads TGCGCCAGCAGCCAAGTGGGGTTAGGCTCCTACGAGCAGTACTTC. Translated, it gives CASSQVGLGSYEQYF.

In its sample, this clonotype was seen a few times. The chain combines TRBV7-3 with TRBJ2-3; D gene ambiguous. Germline-derived CDR1 and CDR2 are SGHTA and FQGTGA. Trimming took off 7 bases at V and 3 bases at J, with 11 bases between the two ends. The CDR3 length is 13 residues. DNA of the CDR3: TGTGCCAGCACCCAGCTCAAGACAGATACGCAGTATTTT. As protein: CASTQLKTDTQYF.